A single sample is the source of the 6 T cell receptor beta chains below, sequenced in a study of T cells after somatic rescue of genetic block. Data came from immunoSEQ multiplex PCR; TCRdb stores just in-frame clones and leaves some out. The table has roughly 71,000 clones, approximately 91% seen once. Sequenced input: peripheral blood mononuclear cells (PBMCs). These receptors all come from a man aged 30-40 years.

The chain carries TRBV11-2 and TRBJ2-1; D possibly corresponds to TRBD2 (6 bases). Between the trimmed V and J ends, which lost 3 bases and 7 bases, there was a span of 13 bases. Germline-derived CDR1 and CDR2 are SGHAT and FQNNGV. The CDR3 consists of 14 residues. The CDR3 bases are TGTGCCAGCAGCTTCTTGCGGGACGGTAATGAGCAGTTCTTC. Translated, it gives CASSFLRDGNEQFF.

This chain connects TRBV18 to TRBJ1-5; D remains unclear. CDR3 length: 13 residues. With 3 bases removed from V and 10 bases from J, the gap between germline ends came to 13 bases. Germline V gives CDR1 KGHSH, CDR2 LQKENI. CDR3 DNA: TGTGCCAGCTCACCGGCAGAGGTTACCCCCCAGCATTTT. Translated: CASSPAEVTPQHF.

This chain links TRBV4-3 with TRBJ2-3, with TRBD2 as a possible D gene (6 bases). V dropped 0 bases and J dropped 6 bases, with 7 bases sitting between them. Germline-derived CDR1 and CDR2 are LGHNA and YSLEER. The CDR3 runs to 13 residues. CDR3 coding DNA: TGCGCCAGCAGCCAAGATGGAGGGGATACGCAGTATTTT. Its translation is CASSQDGGDTQYF.

In regard to this clone: Its ends do not fully match the called genes, so a read error is possible. This sequence joins TRBV7-2 and TRBJ2-1, with 8 nucleotides matching TRBD1. Germline-derived CDR1 and CDR2 are SGHTA and FQGNSA. The CDR3 runs 15 residues. The CDR3 spells CASSSQGETGNERFF. CDR3 sequence (DNA): TGTGCCAGCAGCTCACAGGGGGAAACGGGCAATGAGCGGTTCTTC.

The chain uses TRBV10-3 and TRBJ2-7, with 8 bases that match TRBD1. Germline CDR1 reads ENHRY; CDR2 reads SYGVKD. This CDR3 has 15 amino acids. Losses at the gene ends were 3 bases for V and 2 bases for J; bases not matched to a gene: 6. In DNA form, the CDR3 reads TGTGCCATCAGTGAATGGCAGGGGGCGGCCTACGAGCAGTACTTC. It translates to CAISEWQGAAYEQYF.

This clone was counted only a few times. CDR3 sequence reads: CASSPLQGGGNYGYTF. DNA for the CDR3: TGTGCCAGCAGCCCACTACAGGGGGGAGGTAACTATGGCTACACCTTC. V is TRBV9 and J is TRBJ1-2, with 8 positions matching TRBD1. After removal of 4 bases from V and 1 base from J, the junction contained 9 bases not matched to a gene. The germline V gene encodes CDR1 SGDLS and CDR2 YYNGEE. The CDR3 contains 16 residues.